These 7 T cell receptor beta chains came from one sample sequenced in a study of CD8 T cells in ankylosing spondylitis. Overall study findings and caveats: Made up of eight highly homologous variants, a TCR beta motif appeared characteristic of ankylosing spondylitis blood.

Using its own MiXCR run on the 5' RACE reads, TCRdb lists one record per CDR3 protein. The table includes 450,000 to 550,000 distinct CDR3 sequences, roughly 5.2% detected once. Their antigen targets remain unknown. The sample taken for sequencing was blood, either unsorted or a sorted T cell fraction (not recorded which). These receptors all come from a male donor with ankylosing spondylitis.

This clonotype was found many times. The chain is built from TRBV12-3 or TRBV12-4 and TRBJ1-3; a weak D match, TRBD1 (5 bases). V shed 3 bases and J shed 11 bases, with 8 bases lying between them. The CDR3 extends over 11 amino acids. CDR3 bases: TGTGCCAGCAGTTTTAGGGGACCCATATATTTT. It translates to CASSFRGPIYF.

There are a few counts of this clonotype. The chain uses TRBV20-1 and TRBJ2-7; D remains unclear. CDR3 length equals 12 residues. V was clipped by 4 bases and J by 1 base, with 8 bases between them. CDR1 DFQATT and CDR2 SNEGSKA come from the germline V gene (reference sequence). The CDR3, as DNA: TGCAGTGCTAAGGGCAGTTCCTACGAGCAGTACTTC. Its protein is CSAKGSSYEQYF.

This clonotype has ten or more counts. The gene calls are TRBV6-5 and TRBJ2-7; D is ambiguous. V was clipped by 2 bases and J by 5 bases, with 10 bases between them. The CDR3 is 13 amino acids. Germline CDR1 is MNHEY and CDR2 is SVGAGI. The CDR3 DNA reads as TGTGCCAGCAGTTACCTCGGACCGAACGAGCAGTACTTC. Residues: CASSYLGPNEQYF.

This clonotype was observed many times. In DNA form, the CDR3 reads TGCGCCAGCAGCTTGGCGGCGCTGGCTCCCCTCCACTTT. Translating gives CASSLAALAPLHF. V gene TRBV5-1 combines with J gene TRBJ1-6; no definite D call. Germline V lookup: CDR1 SGHRS, CDR2 YFSETQ. CDR3 length: 13 amino acids. The ends were cut back, 0 bases at V and 13 bases at J, with 11 bases in the middle.

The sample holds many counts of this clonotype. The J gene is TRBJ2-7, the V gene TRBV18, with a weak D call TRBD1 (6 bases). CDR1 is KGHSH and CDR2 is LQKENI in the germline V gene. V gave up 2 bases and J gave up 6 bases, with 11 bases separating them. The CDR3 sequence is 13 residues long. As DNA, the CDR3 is TGTGCCAGCTCACCAGCAGGGGAAGTCGAGCAGTACTTC. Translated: CASSPAGEVEQYF.

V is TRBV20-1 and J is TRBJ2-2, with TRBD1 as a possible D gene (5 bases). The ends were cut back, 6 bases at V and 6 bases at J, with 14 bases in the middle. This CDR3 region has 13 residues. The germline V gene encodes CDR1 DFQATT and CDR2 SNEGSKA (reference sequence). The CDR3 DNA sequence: TGCAGTGCGGTGGGGCAGGGCGCCGGGGAGCTGTTTTTT. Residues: CSAVGQGAGELFF.

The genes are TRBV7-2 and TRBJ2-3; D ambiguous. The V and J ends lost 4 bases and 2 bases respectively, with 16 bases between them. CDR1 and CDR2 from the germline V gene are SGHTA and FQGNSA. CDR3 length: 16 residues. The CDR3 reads CASSYARVRITDTQYF. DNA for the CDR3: TGTGCCAGCAGCTATGCACGGGTGAGGATCACAGATACGCAGTATTTT. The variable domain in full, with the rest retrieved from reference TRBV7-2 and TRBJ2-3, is GAGVSQSPSNKVTEKGKDVELRCDPISGHTALYWYRQSLGQGLEFLIYFQGNSAPDKSGLPSDRFSAERTGGSVSTLTIQRTQQEDSAVYLCASSYARVRITDTQYFGPGTRLTVL.